What follows are 3 T cell receptor beta chains derived from one specimen sequenced in a study of tumor-infiltrating lymphocytes in primary liver carcinoma. RNA isolated from unsorted whole blood supplied the blood RNA, with germline DNA also extracted. From about 0.5 ug of total RNA, TCR beta-specific cDNA was reverse-transcribed using a constant-region primer. Sequencing libraries for TCR beta derived from three nested multiplex PCR rounds that used slightly modified ARM-PCR. Running roughly 10 cycles apiece, the first two PCR rounds relied on TRBV1-TRBV30 forward primers together with a C-beta reverse primer. TCRdb ran MiXCR on the multiplex PCR reads and lists one entry per CDR3 protein. Of approximately 300,000 distinct CDR3 sequences in the sample, about 60% are singletons; the top ten hold 9%. The specimen was peripheral blood. These receptors originate from a man aged 40-49 years with primary liver carcinoma and hepatitis B virus infection.

Regarding this clonotype: At one end the junction does not follow the germline gene, possibly because of a read error. The chain recombines TRBV6-1 with TRBJ2-2, with D perhaps TRBD1 or TRBD2 (6 bases each). The germline V gene encodes CDR1 MNHNS and CDR2 SASEGT. The CDR3 runs to 15 residues. The CDR3: CASIPWGASTGELLF. The CDR3 DNA reads as TGTGCCAGCATCCCCTGGGGGGCTAGTACCGGGGAGCTGCTTTTT.

In regard to this clonotype: One junction end disagrees with the germline gene, perhaps due to a read error. V usage is TRBV6-5 and J usage is TRBJ2-1; D tentatively reads TRBD1 or TRBD2 (5 bases each). The CDR3 loop spans 13 amino acids. Per the germline V gene, CDR1 is MNHEY and CDR2 is SVGAGI. The CDR3 DNA follows: TGTACCAGCAGCCGAGGGACGTACAATGAGCAGTTCTTC. Its protein product is CTSSRGTYNEQFF.

This chain uses TRBV6-1 with TRBJ2-1; D is ambiguous. Trimming took 4 bases from V and 8 from J, leaving 9 bases between them. The CDR3 is 12 amino acids. Germline V CDR1 and CDR2: MNHNS, SASEGT. CDR3 nucleotide sequence: TGTGCCAGCAGTGTGGGTTACGATGAGCAGTTCTTC. It codes for CASSVGYDEQFF.